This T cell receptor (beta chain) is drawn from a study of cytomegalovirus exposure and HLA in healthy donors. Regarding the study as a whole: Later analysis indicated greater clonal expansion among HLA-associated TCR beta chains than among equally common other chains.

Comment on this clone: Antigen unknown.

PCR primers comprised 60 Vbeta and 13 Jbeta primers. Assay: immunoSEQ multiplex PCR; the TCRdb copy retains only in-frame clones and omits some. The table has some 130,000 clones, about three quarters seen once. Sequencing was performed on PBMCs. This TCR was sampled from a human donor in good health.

The CDR3 loop is CASSPGEYSYNEQFF. CDR3 in DNA: TGTGCCAGCAGTCCAGGGGAGTACTCCTACAATGAGCAGTTCTTC. The chain uses TRBV6-6 and TRBJ2-1, with D possibly matching TRBD1 (6 bases). V was clipped by 5 bases and J by 0 bases, with 11 bases between them. CDR3 size: 15 residues. Per germline, CDR1 MNHNY and CDR2 SVGAGI (reference sequence).